This T cell receptor (beta chain) is from a study of T cell repertoires in cytomegalovirus infection. This clonotype was picked up a small number of times. TCRdb processed the reads anew with MiXCR; each CDR3 protein has one entry. Of about 490,000 distinct CDR3 sequences detected, more than 25% appear once; the ten largest clones hold approximately 13%. The sequence was collected from a human donor in good health (CMV status not recorded). Some clones in this sample may be carry-over from other donors' samples. Sequencing used PBMCs.

The CDR3 DNA sequence: TGTGCCAGCAGCCAAAACCGGGGTTTAGGAAACACCATATATTTT. The encoded protein is CASSQNRGLGNTIYF. This chain joins TRBV5-5 and TRBJ1-3; D is uncertain. V was clipped by 4 bases and J by 4 bases, with 15 bases between them. Germline assignment: CDR1 SGHKS and CDR2 YYEKEE (reference sequence). This CDR3 spans 15 amino acids.